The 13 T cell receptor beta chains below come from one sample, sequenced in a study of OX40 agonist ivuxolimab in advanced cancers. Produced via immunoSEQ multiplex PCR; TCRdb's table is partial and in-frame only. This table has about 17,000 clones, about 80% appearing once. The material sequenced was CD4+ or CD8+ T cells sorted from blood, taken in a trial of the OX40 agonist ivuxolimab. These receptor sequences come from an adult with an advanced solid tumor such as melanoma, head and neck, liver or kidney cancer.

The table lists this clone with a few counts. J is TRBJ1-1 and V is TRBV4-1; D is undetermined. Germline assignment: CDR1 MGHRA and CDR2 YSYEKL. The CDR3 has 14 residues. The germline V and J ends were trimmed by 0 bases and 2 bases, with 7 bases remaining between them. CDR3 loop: CASSQEIGNTEAFF. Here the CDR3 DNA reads TGCGCCAGCAGCCAAGAGATCGGTAACACTGAAGCTTTCTTT.

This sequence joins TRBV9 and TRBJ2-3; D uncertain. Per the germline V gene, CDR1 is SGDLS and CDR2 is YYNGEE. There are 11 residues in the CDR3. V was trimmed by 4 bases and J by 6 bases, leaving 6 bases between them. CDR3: CASSPGDTQYF. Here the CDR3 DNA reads TGTGCCAGCAGCCCGGGCGATACGCAGTATTTT.

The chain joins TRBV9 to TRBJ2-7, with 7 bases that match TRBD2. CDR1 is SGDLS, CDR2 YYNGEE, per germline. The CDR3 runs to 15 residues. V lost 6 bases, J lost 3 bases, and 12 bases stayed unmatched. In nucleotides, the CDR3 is TGTGCCAGCAACCCTGGATGGGAGGGCCGCTACGAGCAGTACTTC. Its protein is CASNPGWEGRYEQYF.

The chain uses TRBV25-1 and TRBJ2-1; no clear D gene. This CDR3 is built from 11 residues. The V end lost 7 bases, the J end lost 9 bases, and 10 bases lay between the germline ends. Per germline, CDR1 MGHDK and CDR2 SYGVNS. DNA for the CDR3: TGTGCCAGCACTCTAATGGGTGAGCAGTTCTTC. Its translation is CASTLMGEQFF.

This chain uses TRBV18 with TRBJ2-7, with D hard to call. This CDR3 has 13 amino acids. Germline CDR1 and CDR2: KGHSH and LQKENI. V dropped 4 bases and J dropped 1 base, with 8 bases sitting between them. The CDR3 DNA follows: TGTGCCAGCTCACAGGGTAAATCCTACGAGCAGTACTTC. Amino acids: CASSQGKSYEQYF.

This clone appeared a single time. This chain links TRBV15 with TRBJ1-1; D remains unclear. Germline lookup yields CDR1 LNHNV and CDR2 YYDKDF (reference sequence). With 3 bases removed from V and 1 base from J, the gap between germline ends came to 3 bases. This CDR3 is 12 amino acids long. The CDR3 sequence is CATSSGNTEAFF. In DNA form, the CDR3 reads TGTGCCACCAGCAGCGGGAACACTGAAGCTTTCTTT.

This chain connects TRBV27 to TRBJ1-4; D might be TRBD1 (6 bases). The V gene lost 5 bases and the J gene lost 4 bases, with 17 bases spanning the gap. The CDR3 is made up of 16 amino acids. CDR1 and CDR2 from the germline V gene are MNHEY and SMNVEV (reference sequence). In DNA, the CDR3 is TGTGCCAGCAGTGAATGGCCGGGACACGTTAATGAAAAACTGTTTTTT. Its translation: CASSEWPGHVNEKLFF.

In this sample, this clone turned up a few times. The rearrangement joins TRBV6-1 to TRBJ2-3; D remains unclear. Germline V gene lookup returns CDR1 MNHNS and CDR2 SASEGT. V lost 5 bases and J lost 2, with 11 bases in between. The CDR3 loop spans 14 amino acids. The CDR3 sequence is CASSSEGFTDTQYF. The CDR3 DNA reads TGTGCCAGCAGTTCAGAAGGCTTCACAGATACGCAGTATTTT.

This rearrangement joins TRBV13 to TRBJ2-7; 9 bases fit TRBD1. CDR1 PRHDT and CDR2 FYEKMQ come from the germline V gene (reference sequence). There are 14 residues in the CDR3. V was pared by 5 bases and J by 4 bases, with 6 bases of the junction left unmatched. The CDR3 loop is CASSEGQGKYEQYF. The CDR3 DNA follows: TGTGCCAGCAGCGAGGGACAGGGCAAATACGAGCAGTACTTC.

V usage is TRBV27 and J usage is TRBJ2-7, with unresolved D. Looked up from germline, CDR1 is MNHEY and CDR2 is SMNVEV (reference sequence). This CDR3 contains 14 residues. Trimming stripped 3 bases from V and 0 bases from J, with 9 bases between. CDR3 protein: CASSLTVSSYEQYF. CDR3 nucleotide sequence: TGTGCCAGCAGTTTGACGGTTAGCTCCTACGAGCAGTACTTC.

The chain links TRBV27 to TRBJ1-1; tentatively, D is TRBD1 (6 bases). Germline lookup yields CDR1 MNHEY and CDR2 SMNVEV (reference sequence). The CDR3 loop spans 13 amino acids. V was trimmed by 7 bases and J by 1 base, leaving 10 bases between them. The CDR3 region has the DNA TGTGCCAGCATGGGGGGCCGGAACACTGAAGCTTTCTTT. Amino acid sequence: CASMGGRNTEAFF.

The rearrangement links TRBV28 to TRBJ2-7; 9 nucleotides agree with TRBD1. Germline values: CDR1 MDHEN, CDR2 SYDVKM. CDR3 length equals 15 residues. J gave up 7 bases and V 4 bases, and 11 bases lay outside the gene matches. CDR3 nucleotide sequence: TGTGCCAGCAGTTCCCTAGGGACAGGGATGTTAGAGCAGTACTTC. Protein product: CASSSLGTGMLEQYF.

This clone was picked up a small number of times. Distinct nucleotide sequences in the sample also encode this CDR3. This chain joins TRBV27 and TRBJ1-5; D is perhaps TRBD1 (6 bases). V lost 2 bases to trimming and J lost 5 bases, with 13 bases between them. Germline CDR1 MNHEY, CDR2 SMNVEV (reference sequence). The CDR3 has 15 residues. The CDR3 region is CASSLRPGADQPQHF. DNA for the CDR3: TGTGCCAGCAGTTTACGCCCGGGGGCCGATCAGCCCCAGCATTTT.